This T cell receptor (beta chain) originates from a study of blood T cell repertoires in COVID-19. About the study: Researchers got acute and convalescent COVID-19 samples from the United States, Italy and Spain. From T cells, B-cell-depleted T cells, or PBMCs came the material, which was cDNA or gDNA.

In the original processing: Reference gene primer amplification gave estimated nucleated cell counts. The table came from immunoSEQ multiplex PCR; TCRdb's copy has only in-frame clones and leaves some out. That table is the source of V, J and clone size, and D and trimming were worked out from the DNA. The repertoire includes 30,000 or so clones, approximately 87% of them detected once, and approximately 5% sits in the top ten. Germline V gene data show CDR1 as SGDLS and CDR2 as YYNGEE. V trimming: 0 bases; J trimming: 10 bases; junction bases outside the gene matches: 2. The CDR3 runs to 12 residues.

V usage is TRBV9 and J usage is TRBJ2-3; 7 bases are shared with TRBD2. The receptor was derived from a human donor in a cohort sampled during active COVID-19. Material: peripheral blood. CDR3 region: CASSVGGGPQYF. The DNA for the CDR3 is TGTGCCAGCAGCGTAGGCGGGGGTCCGCAGTATTTT.